Sequencing of this T cell receptor beta chain was carried out in a study of CD8 T cells in ankylosing spondylitis. Whole-study results and caveats: There was reportedly significant enrichment of clones that were disease-linked in matched ankylosing spondylitis synovial fluid. Clones linked to the disease showed a CD8+ phenotype. They occurred at relatively low frequencies in peripheral blood.

Germline V gene sequence: CDR1 LNHNV, CDR2 YYDKDF (reference sequence). Between the trimmed V and J ends, which lost 4 bases and 6 bases, there was a span of 8 bases. The CDR3 contains 12 residues. As for this clonotype: Its specificity is not known.

Library preparation for TCR beta used quantitative 5'-RACE with molecular barcodes. TCRdb reprocessed the 5' RACE reads via MiXCR and lists one record per CDR3 protein. The sample consists of about 360,000 distinct CDR3 sequences, 20% to 25% of them appearing once. Sequencing was carried out using blood, either unsorted or a sorted T cell fraction (not recorded which). The TCR sequence derives from a male donor with ankylosing spondylitis or in good health (not recorded which). This sequence joins TRBV15 and TRBJ2-3; D is possibly TRBD1 (6 bases). The CDR3 protein is CATSNDRDTQYF. CDR3 sequence (DNA): TGTGCCACCAGCAATGACAGGGATACGCAGTATTTT.